This passage covers 10 T cell receptor beta chains from one sample sequenced in a study of regulatory T cells in long-lasting Graves disease (dated by TCRdb to 2020 to 2023). The library was made by multiplex PCR. The data were produced on an Illumina HiSeq 4000. iRepertoire HTBI primers and Arm-PCR amplification of CDR3 regions were used to construct TCR beta libraries. TCRdb reanalyzed the raw reads on its own, using fastp at Q25 for trimming and MiXCR for clone calling, and kept in-frame beta chains. Rows are combined by CDR3 protein, so each entry shows the most common genes and DNA. In this sample the table shows around 450,000 distinct CDR3 sequences, 14% to 15% of which occur a single time. The ten largest account for roughly 8% of the sample. The time point tag for this specimen amounts to: newly diagnosed GD, antithyroid drugs for less than 3 months. For both TCR sequencing and RNA sequencing, RNA was extracted from PBMCs in TRIzol.

The sample was also reused in another study, on T cells in Graves' hyperthyroidism and ophthalmopathy.

Sequenced material: peripheral blood mononuclear cells (PBMCs), taken at new diagnosis, from a patient treated with antithyroid drugs. Receptors were obtained from a woman in her thirties or forties with Graves disease. Donor details come from another sample of the same person, matched by shared clones.

This clonotype was observed many times. J is TRBJ2-1 and V is TRBV28; 7 bases align to TRBD1. Germline CDR1 and CDR2: MDHEN and SYDVKM. The CDR3 extends over 15 amino acids. V lost 5 bases to trimming and J lost 2 bases; unmatched junction nucleotides: 6. The DNA for the CDR3 is TGTGCCAGCAGTAGGGCCGGGACAGCCTACAATGAGCAGTTCTTC. This sequence encodes CASSRAGTAYNEQFF.

This clonotype has a handful of counts. The chain links TRBV28 to TRBJ1-3, with D maybe TRBD1 (6 bases). Germline V gene sequence: CDR1 MDHEN, CDR2 SYDVKM. The germline V and J ends were trimmed by 3 bases and 8 bases, with 17 bases remaining between them. The CDR3 sequence is 15 residues long. CDR3 in DNA: TGTGCCAGCAGTTTCTCAGGGGCATTGGCGGACACCATATATTTT. Its protein is CASSFSGALADTIYF.

This clonotype was detected a few times. The chain is built from TRBV19 and TRBJ2-2, with D maybe TRBD1 (6 bases). The V and J ends lost 5 bases and 4 bases respectively, with 17 bases between them. The CDR3 contains 16 residues. Germline CDR1 LNHDA, CDR2 SQIVND (reference sequence). The CDR3 loop is CASSGGDTLVTGELFF. CDR3 in DNA: TGTGCCAGTAGTGGGGGCGACACCTTGGTCACCGGGGAGCTGTTTTTT.

In the case of this clonotype: A much larger clone lies a single base off, so this may be a read error. This chain joins TRBV5-1 and TRBJ1-1; perhaps TRBD1 as D (6 bases). Germline CDR1 and CDR2: SGHRS and YFSETQ. CDR3 length: 15 residues. The CDR3 DNA sequence: TGCGCCAGCAGCTTGGAAGGGGGTTGGAACACTGAAACTTTCTTT. This codes for CASSLEGGWNTETFF.

A word on this clonotype: A read error may be the cause here, since a much bigger clone is one base away. This chain uses TRBV7-2 with TRBJ2-1; 10 bases are a match to TRBD2. Looked up from germline, CDR1 is SGHTA and CDR2 is FQGNSA. The CDR3 has 18 amino acids. V dropped 9 bases and J dropped 0; count of bases not matched to a gene: 14. CDR3 DNA sequence: TGTGCCAGTACTGGCTGGGAGCGGGAGGGCCACTCCTACAATGAGCAGTTCTTC. It specifies CASTGWEREGHSYNEQFF.

This clonotype has ten or more counts. The CDR3 nucleotides read TGTGCCAGCAGTAGAAATGGAGATACGCAGTATTTT. This translates into CASSRNGDTQYF. The chain uses TRBV28 and TRBJ2-3; D is unclear. This CDR3 region has 12 residues. With 5 bases removed from V and 5 bases from J, the gap between germline ends came to 8 bases. Germline V gene sequence: CDR1 MDHEN, CDR2 SYDVKM.

The count of this clonotype is one. The chain is built from TRBV7-9 and TRBJ2-1; D could derive from TRBD1 or TRBD2 (7 bases each). Trimming removed 0 bases at V and 7 bases at J, with 13 bases between. Germline V lookup: CDR1 SEHNR, CDR2 FQNEAQ (reference sequence). This CDR3 has 15 amino acids. This chain's CDR3 is CASSLAQGGFNEQFF. CDR3 in DNA: TGTGCCAGCAGCTTAGCTCAGGGGGGGTTTAATGAGCAGTTCTTC. The full variable domain, its missing parts supplied by reference TRBV7-9 and TRBJ2-1, is DTGVSQNPRHKITKRGQNVTFRCDPISEHNRLYWYRQTLGQGPEFLTYFQNEAQLEKSRLLSDRFSAERPKGSFSTLEIQRTEQGDSAMYLCASSLAQGGFNEQFFGPGTRLTVL.

This rearrangement joins TRBV28 to TRBJ2-3; 7 bases agree with TRBD1. Per the germline V gene, CDR1 is MDHEN and CDR2 is SYDVKM. This CDR3 is 13 amino acids long. V was clipped by 5 bases and J by 5 bases; unmatched bases: 4. The DNA for the CDR3 is TGTGCCAGCAGTACAACAGGGGAAGATACGCAGTATTTT. Translated, it gives CASSTTGEDTQYF.

This chain links TRBV5-1 with TRBJ1-2, with no clear D. The CDR3 consists of 11 residues. Germline lookup yields CDR1 SGHRS and CDR2 YFSETQ. Trimming stripped 0 bases from V and 7 bases from J, with 4 bases between. CDR3 bases: TGCGCCAGCAGCTTGGGGCTTGGCTACACCTTC. Encoded protein: CASSLGLGYTF.

At least ten counts were recorded for this clonotype. The J gene is TRBJ1-1, the V gene TRBV3-1, with D possibly TRBD1 on 5 matching bases. Per the germline V gene, CDR1 is LGHDT and CDR2 is YNNKEL (reference sequence). The CDR3 totals 14 residues. Trimming removed 6 bases at V and 4 bases at J, with 15 bases between. DNA for the CDR3: TGTGCCAGCAGAAAGGGTGAGGGGCTCACTGAAGCTTTCTTT. As protein: CASRKGEGLTEAFF.